This T cell receptor beta chain derives from a study of neurological immune-mediated disorders (dated by TCRdb to the late 2010s). Regarding the complete study: Peripheral blood TCR-beta repertoires from HTLV-I-associated myelopathy (HAM/TSP) patients, multiple sclerosis patients and healthy controls were compared by UMI-based sequencing. The 95 to 110 TCR-beta libraries covered PBMC samples along with longitudinal samples, technical triplicates, and paired sorted CD4+ and CD8+ T-cell subsets. The cohort was made up of 68 subjects, consisting of 14 HAM/TSP patients, some 35 multiple sclerosis patients and around 20 healthy controls. Each longitudinal HAM/TSP and healthy donor was sampled at 3 time-points spaced at about 3-45 month intervals. Overall results and qualifications from the work: No identical CDR3 amino acid sequences were found to be shared among expanded clones across subjects, suggesting that TCR-beta repertoires were private in all groups. TCR clonal expansion was highest in HAM/TSP patients and lowest in MS patients, with MS patients falling below even healthy controls.

cDNA synthesis used template-switch 5'RACE with a primer carrying a 10-nucleotide random unique molecular identifier tagging each TCR transcript. Every sequencing run yielded over 200 million TCR-beta sequences covering 15-18 subjects. The RNeasy kit was used to extract total RNA. The KAPA Real-time Library Amplification kit was used to amplify TCR-beta VDJ regions with primers targeting the TCR constant region and the 5'RACE anchor. Sample indexes and Illumina adaptors were added in a first PCR, after which library yield was increased in a second PCR. After Ampure bead purification, the roughly 650 bp TCR product was size-selected on a 2% E-gel SizeSelection system. Library quality was checked on a Bioanalyzer, concentration was measured with Qubit, and libraries were quantified with the Kapa Library Quantification kit before pooling. Libraries were sequenced paired-end 2 x 150 bp on an Illumina HiSeq 2500. To increase sequence diversity, roughly 25-31% phiX was spiked into each library pool. As for the original processing: The quality-filtered reads were processed with the UMI-based MiGEC pipeline, whose error correction step removed more than 85% of the raw TCR sequences. VDJ genes were aligned to IMGT germline references, and clonotypes were defined by unique CDR3 amino acid sequence plus V-J genes. Clonal expansion, Shannon diversity and CDR3 relatedness (CalcPairwiseDistances, ClusterSamples) were evaluated with VDJtools, and phylogenetic trees were built with CLCbio workbench. A clone was classed as expanded if it had 8 or more unique UMIs, a cutoff based on coefficient-of-variation modelling across technical triplicates. TCRdb reprocessing: public reads trimmed at Q25 with fastp, clones called with MiXCR, in-frame beta chains kept. CDR3 protein duplicates are merged, each entry listing the most common genes and DNA. None of the V and J calls come from the authors' own analysis; TCRdb made them. The sample table contains about 50,000 distinct CDR3 sequences; only one count was recorded for about a tenth of them. The ten largest clones add up to under 2% of the sample.

Looking up the germline V gene yields CDR1 SQVTM and CDR2 ANQGSEA. The CDR3 goes from the cysteine to the phenylalanine over 13 residues. The only DNA kept is the CDR3, 39 bases in frame from the first base. From V the trimming removes 7 bases and from J it removes 0 bases, while the gene matches leave 3 bases of the junction unaccounted for. This clonotype was seen repeatedly, ten times or more. This clone's antigen is unknown. Per-nucleotide qualities are absent, and no much larger clonotype sits a single base away. Sample time point, as interpreted from the label and publication: longitudinal time-point 1 (baseline). The healthy controls were volunteers from blood banks in Maryland, USA. For unsorted PBMC libraries, 2 million PBMCs were used after storage in RNAlater at -80 degrees C until RNA extraction. PBMCs were separated from peripheral blood using Ficoll-Hypaque density gradient centrifugation and then cryopreserved in liquid nitrogen.

The clonotype originates from a woman between 40 and 50 years old in good health. Recombination linked TRBV29-1 to TRBJ2-1; 7 nucleotides in the junction match TRBD1. The sample comprised PBMCs. The DNA sequence reads TGCAGCGGGGCAGGGGGCTCCTACAATGAGCAGTTCTTC. Protein translation: CSGAGGSYNEQFF.